These 19 T cell receptor beta chains share one sample of origin, sequenced in a study of blood T cells in healthy people across ages. The authors ran a second PCR of 7 to 11 cycles using a sample-barcoded 5' primer and a J-beta primer mix. One entry per CDR3 protein results from TCRdb running MiXCR on the 5' RACE reads. The sample lists about 640,000 distinct CDR3 sequences, under 70% occurring once. The source material was blood. The receptors were sampled from a man in his sixties in good health.

The V and J genes are TRBV7-2 and TRBJ2-3; D tentatively reads TRBD1 or TRBD2 (5 bases each). The CDR3 spans 15 residues. CDR1 and CDR2 (germline): SGHTA, FQGNSA. V lost 0 bases to trimming and J lost 0 bases, with 7 bases between them. CDR3 sequence: CASSLAGDSTDTQYF. The CDR3 nucleotides read TGTGCCAGCAGCTTAGCGGGGGACAGCACAGATACGCAGTATTTT.

The rearrangement links TRBV12-5 to TRBJ2-1, with 7 bases identical to TRBD2. In germline, CDR1 is LGHNT, CDR2 FRNRAP. The trim removed 9 bases at V and 5 bases at J, leaving 7 bases unmatched. This CDR3 is built from 13 residues. In nucleotides, the CDR3 is TGTGCTAGCGGGGAGGGAATACACAATGAGCAGTTCTTC. Its translation is CASGEGIHNEQFF.

This sequence joins TRBV12-5 and TRBJ2-5, with D unclear. The ends were cut back, 1 base at V and 11 bases at J, with 8 bases in the middle. This CDR3 comprises 11 residues. The germline gives CDR1 LGHNT, CDR2 FRNRAP. The CDR3: CASGLGPEQYF. For the CDR3, the DNA is TGTGCTAGTGGTTTGGGACCAGAGCAGTACTTC.

The CDR3 here is CASSSLPTGTEAFF. In nucleotides, the CDR3 is TGTGCCAGCAGTTCCCTCCCAACAGGGACTGAAGCTTTCTTT. The chain employs TRBV6-2 or TRBV6-3 and TRBJ1-1; D is perhaps TRBD1 (6 bases). The V gene lost 4 bases and the J gene lost 5 bases, with 14 bases spanning the gap. This CDR3 region has 14 residues. Germline CDR1 reads MNHEY; CDR2 reads SVGEGT.

In its sample, this clonotype was seen a few times. The chain has TRBV5-1 and TRBJ2-3, with D possibly matching TRBD1 (6 bases). The length of the CDR3 is 15 residues. Trimming removed 4 bases from V and 2 bases from J, with 14 bases in between. Germline V gives CDR1 SGHRS, CDR2 YFSETQ. The CDR3 spells CASSHPGQTTDTQYF. CDR3 sequence (DNA): TGCGCCAGCAGCCACCCTGGACAGACCACAGATACGCAGTATTTT.

The chain has TRBV15 and TRBJ2-5, with no clear D. Trimming took off 7 bases at V and 5 bases at J, with 17 bases between the two ends. This CDR3 contains 14 residues. Germline V lookup: CDR1 LNHNV, CDR2 YYDKDF (reference sequence). CDR3 residues: CATNRNGFGETQYF. In nucleotides, the CDR3 is TGTGCCACCAACCGGAACGGGTTCGGGGAGACCCAGTACTTC.

The rearrangement uses TRBV12-3 or TRBV12-4 and TRBJ2-7; weak D call: TRBD2 (7 bases). This CDR3 is built from 16 residues. V was clipped by 3 bases and J by 4 bases, with 19 bases between them. CDR3 nucleotides: TGTGCCAGCAGTTTTGGAGGGGGGAGGGGTGCTTACGAGCAGTACTTC. Residues: CASSFGGGRGAYEQYF.

As to this clonotype: A much larger clone differs from this one at a single base, so this may be a read error. This chain uses TRBV6-5 with TRBJ2-1; D is ambiguous. This CDR3 is built from 16 residues. The germline V gene encodes CDR1 MNHEY and CDR2 SVGAGI. V was pared by 5 bases and J by 3 bases, with 17 bases between. The CDR3 nucleotides are TGTGCCAGCAGTCTCCGACCAGCCTACGGCTACAATGAGCAGTTCTTC. Its protein is CASSLRPAYGYNEQFF.

There are a few counts of this clonotype. This chain links TRBV5-1 with TRBJ2-1, with D perhaps TRBD1 or TRBD2 (5 bases each). The V end lost 5 bases, the J end lost 8 bases, and 20 bases lay between the germline ends. The germline V gene encodes CDR1 SGHRS and CDR2 YFSETQ. This CDR3 is 15 amino acids long. The CDR3 DNA reads as TGCGCCAGCAGTCCGTCTGTGGGGGAAGGAGATGAGCAGTTCTTC. Residues: CASSPSVGEGDEQFF. The whole variable domain, filled in from reference TRBV5-1 and TRBJ2-1, reads KAGVTQTPRYLIKTRGQQVTLSCSPISGHRSVSWYQQTPGQGLQFLFEYFSETQRNKGNFPGRFSGRQFSNSRSEMNVSTLELGDSALYLCASSPSVGEGDEQFFGPGTRLTVL.

The rearrangement joins TRBV29-1 to TRBJ2-6; TRBD2 is a possible D gene (6 bases). CDR1 is SQVTM, CDR2 ANQGSEA, per germline. V lost 5 bases and J 4 bases, leaving 12 bases between the germline ends. The CDR3 runs to 14 residues. CDR3: CSVTREAGANVLTF. The DNA for the CDR3 is TGCAGCGTTACCAGGGAGGCCGGGGCCAACGTCCTGACTTTC.

V gene TRBV3-1 combines with J gene TRBJ2-7; D unresolved. Germline V gives CDR1 LGHDT, CDR2 YNNKEL (reference sequence). The CDR3 length is 14 residues. V gave up 2 bases and J gave up 5 bases, with 13 bases separating them. CDR3 protein: CASSQFPGIHEQYF. The CDR3 coding sequence is TGTGCCAGCAGCCAATTCCCAGGTATCCACGAGCAGTACTTC.

This chain uses TRBV4-2 with TRBJ1-1, with D maybe TRBD1 (6 bases). Germline V lookup: CDR1 LGHNA, CDR2 YNFKEQ. The CDR3 covers 15 residues. Trimming cost V 0 bases and J 8 bases, with 16 bases left between them. The CDR3 loop reads CASSQDEGDDREAFF. In DNA, the CDR3 is TGTGCCAGCAGCCAAGACGAGGGGGACGATCGAGAAGCTTTCTTT.

As to this clonotype: Sequence at one end of the junction differs from germline and may be a read error. V gene TRBV6-5 combines with J gene TRBJ1-6, with D uncertain. Germline V CDR1 and CDR2: MNHEY, SVGAGI. The CDR3 has 13 amino acids. The CDR3 DNA reads as TGTGCCTGCAGTGACTCGACGGATTCACCCCTCCACTTT. Translating it yields CACSDSTDSPLHF.

In its sample, this clonotype was seen many times. The gene calls are TRBV6-2 or TRBV6-3 and TRBJ2-7, with D maybe TRBD1 (6 bases). V lost 8 bases to trimming and J lost 6 bases, with 14 bases between them. Germline loops: CDR1 MNHEY, CDR2 SVGEGT. This CDR3 has 12 residues. CDR3 sequence (DNA): TGTGCCAGCGCTCCACGAGGGGGCGAGCAGTACTTC. Amino acids: CASAPRGGEQYF.

This clonotype was detected only a few times. The gene calls are TRBV2 and TRBJ2-3; D is unclear. V lost 4 bases and J 1 base, leaving 3 bases between the germline ends. From germline, CDR1 is SNHLY and CDR2 FYNNEI. The length of the CDR3 is 12 residues. The CDR3 sequence: CASSVRTDTQYF. CDR3 nucleotides: TGTGCCAGCAGTGTTCGCACAGATACGCAGTATTTT.

For this clonotype: It may be a read error: a sequence one base away is much more abundant. The chain joins TRBV20-1 to TRBJ2-1; possibly TRBD1 or TRBD2 for D (5 bases each). This CDR3 is built from 12 residues. Trimming took off 4 bases at V and 6 bases at J, with 10 bases between the two ends. The germline V gene encodes CDR1 DFQATT and CDR2 SNEGSKA (reference sequence). The CDR3 spells CSANGDLNEQFF. CDR3 sequence (DNA): TGCAGTGCTAACGGGGACCTCAATGAGCAGTTCTTC.

The V gene is TRBV5-6, the J gene TRBJ1-2; a weak D match, TRBD1 (6 bases). Per germline, CDR1 SGHDT and CDR2 YYEEEE. The CDR3 has 14 residues. V dropped 5 bases and J dropped 3 bases, with 14 bases sitting between them. CDR3 protein: CASRLRGGDYGYTF. The CDR3 DNA reads TGTGCCAGCAGGCTGAGGGGGGGCGACTATGGCTACACCTTC.

The rearrangement uses TRBV7-9 and TRBJ2-1, with D perhaps TRBD1 (6 bases). The CDR3 is 14 residues long. V lost 3 bases to trimming and J lost 5 bases, with 11 bases between them. Germline V gene lookup returns CDR1 SEHNR and CDR2 FQNEAQ (reference sequence). The chain's CDR3 is CASSFWGLDNEQFF. The CDR3 DNA reads TGTGCCAGCAGCTTTTGGGGGCTCGACAATGAGCAGTTCTTC.

The chain recombines TRBV9 with TRBJ2-5; 10 bases line up with TRBD2. Losses at the gene ends were 3 bases for V and 5 bases for J; bases not matched to a gene: 10. CDR3 length: 16 residues. Germline assignment: CDR1 SGDLS and CDR2 YYNGEE. CDR3 loop: CASSAGTSEVWETQYF. DNA of the CDR3: TGTGCCAGCAGCGCAGGGACTAGCGAGGTTTGGGAGACCCAGTACTTC.